The 15 T cell receptor beta chains below come from one sample, sequenced in a study of blood T cell repertoires in COVID-19. Repertoires were generated with immunoSEQ multiplex PCR, while TCRdb's copy carries only in-frame clones and drops some. The data contain about 300,000 clones, around nine tenths of them singletons. The sequencing input was peripheral blood. The source of these receptors is a man aged 40-49 years with acute or convalescent COVID-19.

The CDR3 bases are TGTGCCAGCAGCTTAGTAGAGATTCATTGTAATTCACCCCTCCACTTT. It encodes CASSLVEIHCNSPLHF. J is TRBJ1-6 and V is TRBV11-3; unclear D gene. CDR1 and CDR2 from the germline V gene are SGHNT and YENEEA. Between the trimmed V and J ends, which lost 1 base and 6 bases, there was a span of 13 bases. The CDR3 spans 16 residues.

This chain connects TRBV12-3 or TRBV12-4 to TRBJ2-7; D is uncertain. CDR3 length: 12 residues. V shed 2 bases and J shed 3 bases, with 5 bases lying between them. CDR3 in DNA: TGTGCCAGCAGTTTATACGGCTACGAGCAGTACTTC. Encoded protein: CASSLYGYEQYF.

The chain employs TRBV21-1 and TRBJ2-1; TRBD2 is the table's D call and was not checked against the DNA. TRBV21-1 corresponds to a pseudogene. This CDR3 is 16 amino acids long. CDR3 region: CASSKPESGGHDEQFF. CDR3 nucleotides: TGTGCCAGCAGCAAACCGGAAAGCGGGGGGCACGATGAGCAGTTCTTC.

The chain couples TRBV7-9 to TRBJ2-1; 8 positions agree with TRBD2. Trimming at V came to 5 bases and at J to 4 bases, leaving 10 bases not matched to a gene. Germline CDR1 is SEHNR and CDR2 is FQNEAQ (reference sequence). The CDR3 extends over 16 amino acids. The chain's CDR3 is CASSPSGGGTYNEQFF. CDR3 in DNA: TGTGCCAGCAGCCCCTCTGGCGGGGGGACTTACAATGAGCAGTTCTTC.

This chain uses TRBV19 with TRBJ1-1; 11 bases line up with TRBD1. The CDR3 is made up of 16 amino acids. Germline assignment: CDR1 LNHDA and CDR2 SQIVND (reference sequence). V was clipped by 5 bases and J by 1 base; unmatched bases: 6. CDR3 bases: TGTGCCAGTAGTCCGGGACAGGGGGTCGGGAACACTGAAGCTTTCTTT. Encoded protein: CASSPGQGVGNTEAFF.

The chain joins TRBV27 to TRBJ1-1, with a tentative D call TRBD1 (6 bases). Germline V gene lookup returns CDR1 MNHEY and CDR2 SMNVEV (reference sequence). The V and J ends lost 3 bases and 1 base respectively, with 9 bases between them. The length of the CDR3 is 14 residues. The CDR3 reads CASSFSGANTEAFF. The CDR3 DNA follows: TGTGCCAGCAGTTTTTCAGGGGCGAACACTGAAGCTTTCTTT.

This rearrangement joins TRBV24-1 to TRBJ2-3; D call uncertain. V was cut by 4 bases and J by 2 bases, with 3 bases left in between. CDR3 length equals 12 residues. The germline CDR1 and CDR2 sequences are KGHDR and SFDVKD. CDR3 protein: CATSDITDTQYF. CDR3 DNA sequence: TGTGCCACCAGTGACATCACAGATACGCAGTATTTT.

The J gene is TRBJ2-1, the V gene TRBV6-4, with TRBD2 matching 9 bases. The junction had 17 bases not matched to a gene; V was cut back by 7 bases and J by 10 bases. The CDR3 spans 16 residues. Germline loops: CDR1 MRHNA, CDR2 SNTAGT. The CDR3 DNA sequence: TGTGCCAGCACTATTCTGCTAGCGGGGTCCCAGCGAGAGCAGTTCTTC. It encodes CASTILLAGSQREQFF.

The rearrangement links TRBV5-1 to TRBJ1-5; possibly TRBD1 for D (5 bases). The germline gives CDR1 SGHRS, CDR2 YFSETQ. The CDR3 totals 15 residues. Trimming removed 4 bases from V and 3 bases from J, with 14 bases in between. CDR3 sequence reads: CASSPAGRVNQPQHF. The CDR3 nucleotides are TGCGCCAGCAGCCCGGCGGGACGGGTCAATCAGCCCCAGCATTTT.

This chain connects TRBV10-2 to TRBJ2-7; 8 bases are a match to TRBD1. CDR3 length equals 17 residues. Germline V gene data show CDR1 as WSHSY and CDR2 as SAAADI. V trimming: 6 bases; J trimming: 0 bases; junction bases outside the gene matches: 13. In DNA form, the CDR3 reads TGCGCCAGCAGCGACCCCCGACAGGGGTTTTACTCCTACGAGCAGTACTTC. This codes for CASSDPRQGFYSYEQYF.

The gene calls are TRBV7-2 and TRBJ2-2; D unclear. The CDR3 contains 12 residues. The germline CDR1 and CDR2 sequences are SGHTA and FQGNSA. V lost 3 bases and J 9 bases, leaving 8 bases between the germline ends. CDR3 protein: CASSFNARELFF. The CDR3 nucleotides are TGTGCCAGCAGCTTCAACGCGCGGGAGCTGTTTTTT.

The J gene is TRBJ2-3, the V gene TRBV5-6; unclear D gene. The germline CDR1 and CDR2 sequences are SGHDT and YYEEEE. V lost 1 base, J lost 0 bases, and 6 bases lay in between. This CDR3 spans 14 amino acids. This CDR3 is CASSLWASTDTQYF. In nucleotides, the CDR3 is TGTGCCAGCAGCTTGTGGGCTAGCACAGATACGCAGTATTTT.

The rearrangement links TRBV4-1 to TRBJ2-3; possibly TRBD2 for D (5 bases). The ends were cut back, 0 bases at V and 1 base at J, with 14 bases in the middle. This CDR3 contains 17 residues. Germline V gene lookup returns CDR1 MGHRA and CDR2 YSYEKL. Written as DNA, the CDR3 is TGCGCCAGCAGCCAAGATTTCGAGGGAGCGGGCACAGATACGCAGTATTTT. It specifies CASSQDFEGAGTDTQYF.

The chain couples TRBV7-9 to TRBJ2-1, with 9 bases lining up with TRBD1. Germline V CDR1 and CDR2: SEHNR, FQNEAQ (reference sequence). The CDR3 loop spans 15 amino acids. V trimming: 1 base; J trimming: 5 bases; junction bases outside the gene matches: 3. CDR3 amino acids: CASSLDRGPNNEQFF. As DNA, the CDR3 is TGTGCCAGCAGCTTAGACAGGGGGCCCAACAATGAGCAGTTCTTC.

The rearrangement uses TRBV19 and TRBJ2-2; TRBD1 agrees at 11 bases. Germline V gene data show CDR1 as LNHDA and CDR2 as SQIVND (reference sequence). The CDR3 runs to 15 residues. V trimming: 6 bases; J trimming: 3 bases; junction bases outside the gene matches: 3. This CDR3 is CASSRDRGYTGELFF. DNA of the CDR3: TGTGCCAGTAGCCGGGACAGGGGGTACACCGGGGAGCTGTTTTTT.